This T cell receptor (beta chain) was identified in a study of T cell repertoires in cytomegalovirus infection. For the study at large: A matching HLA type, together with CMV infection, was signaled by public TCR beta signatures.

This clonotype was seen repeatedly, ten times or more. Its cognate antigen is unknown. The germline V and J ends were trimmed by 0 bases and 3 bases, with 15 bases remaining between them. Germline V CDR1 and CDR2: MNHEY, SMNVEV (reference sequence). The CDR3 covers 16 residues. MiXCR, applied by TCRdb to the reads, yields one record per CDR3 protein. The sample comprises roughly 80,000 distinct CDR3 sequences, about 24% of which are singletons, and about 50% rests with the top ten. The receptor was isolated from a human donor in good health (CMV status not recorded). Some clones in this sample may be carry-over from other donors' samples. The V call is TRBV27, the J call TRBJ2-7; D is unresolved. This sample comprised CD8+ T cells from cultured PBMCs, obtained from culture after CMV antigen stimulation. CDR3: CASSLSKRVISYEQYF. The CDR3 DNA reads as TGTGCCAGCAGTTTATCGAAAAGAGTGATTAGCTACGAGCAGTACTTC.